This T cell receptor (beta chain) was sequenced during a study of T cell responses to AZD1222 COVID-19 vaccine. On the study more broadly: Combined were second doses at about 4 or about 12 weeks.

A note on this clone: Its antigen is unknown.

General study results and limits: Spike-specific TCR repertoires showed rising breadth and depth after two AZD1222 doses. Females made up more of the donors, who were largely white British, and clonal diversity may have come out too low. Vaccine-associated CD4 TCRs ranged over spike, dominating at 160-218 and 743-854.

The data were produced by immunoSEQ multiplex PCR, yet TCRdb's version contains in-frame clones alone and is incomplete. The data show fewer than 150,000 clones, around 89% seen once. This sample comprised peripheral blood, obtained on day 0 of AZD1222 vaccination. This TCR was recovered from an adult in good health.

Written as DNA, the CDR3 is TGCGCCAGCAGCCAAGTCTACGGAGTTCAACTGTTTTTT. This sequence encodes CASSQVYGVQLFF. This chain joins TRBV4-1 and TRBJ1-4; no firm D call. CDR3 length equals 13 residues. V lost 1 base and J 12 bases, leaving 12 bases between the germline ends. Germline V lookup: CDR1 MGHRA, CDR2 YSYEKL.